This T cell receptor beta chain was identified in a study of T cell clones after liver transplantation. Background on the study: Samples came from ITN030ST, which attempted immunosuppression withdrawal within 2 years of liver transplantation. Without induction therapy, subjects received standard immunosuppression until 12-24 months post-transplant. Timepoints were pre-transplant, pre-withdrawal, and after withdrawal was completed or failed. Broader study findings: A significant post-transplant drop in circulating graft-donor-reactive CD4 TCRbeta sequences occurred in most of the 8 subjects.

Libraries were prepared by immunoSEQ multiplex PCR; TCRdb keeps only in-frame clonotypes and omits some of them. The sample records tens of thousands of clones, 82% being singletons. CDR1 and CDR2 (germline): KGHSH, LQKENI. This CDR3 contains 13 residues. Unmatched junction bases numbered 6, after V lost 2 bases and J lost 8 bases. Points on this clone: Its antigen is not known.

V usage is TRBV18 and J usage is TRBJ2-7, with 7 nucleotides matching TRBD1. The TCR comes from a human patient who received a liver transplant. T cells may partly derive from the graft donor. The sequences come from CD4+ T cells from blood, collected about 46 months after liver transplant. The CDR3 DNA reads as TGTGCCAGCTCACCAACCGACAGGGCCCAGCAGTACTTC. This encodes CASSPTDRAQQYF.